This T cell receptor beta chain was captured in a study of T-cell reconstitution after alpha-beta-depleted transplantation in children. Of note for this clonotype: As yet, its antigen is unknown.

The library targeted TCRbeta and was prepared with unique molecular identifiers. TCRdb called the PCR reads again in MiXCR, with one record for every CDR3 protein. The sample has 900,000 or so distinct CDR3 sequences; 15% to 20% are singletons. Study results and caveats: Some patients' high day-60 TCRbeta diversity was traced to surviving recipient T cells and thymic progenitors. Most T-cell counts and diversity one year after the transplant came from T cells that were newly produced.

The TCR was taken from a male patient aged 10 to 17 who had a stem cell transplant for acute lymphoblastic leukemia, so the T cells may come from the graft donor. Sequencing was performed on PBMCs, mostly from graft donor cells, taken 360 days after TCRalphabeta/CD19-depleted stem cell transplant.

The DNA of the CDR3 is TGTGCCAGCAGCGTAGGGACAGACTGGCGCTCCTACAATGAGCAGTTCTTC. Translated, it gives CASSVGTDWRSYNEQFF. The J gene is TRBJ2-1, the V gene TRBV9; D might be TRBD1 (6 bases). There are 17 residues in the CDR3. Germline V gene sequence: CDR1 SGDLS, CDR2 YYNGEE. Between the trimmed V and J ends, which lost 0 bases and 0 bases, there was a span of 13 bases.